These 17 T cell receptor beta chains were sequenced from one sample in a study of siplizumab effects on memory and regulatory T cells. The repertoire was sequenced with immunoSEQ multiplex PCR; TCRdb's copy has only in-frame clones and lacks some. Of about 120,000 clones listed, just over 90% are singletons. The sequenced sample was non-Treg CD4+ T cells sorted from blood. The source is a human donor in good health.

The chain couples TRBV5-6 to TRBJ2-3; D uncertain. CDR1 is SGHDT, CDR2 YYEEEE, per germline. Trimming took off 1 base at V and 4 bases at J, with 10 bases between the two ends. The CDR3 has 14 amino acids. The CDR3 reads CASSLRVPPDTQYF. The CDR3 DNA reads TGTGCCAGCAGCTTGAGAGTACCCCCAGATACGCAGTATTTT.

The chain has TRBV19 and TRBJ1-3; D may be TRBD1 (5 bases). V was cut by 5 bases and J by 4 bases, with 21 bases left in between. Germline-derived CDR1 and CDR2 are LNHDA and SQIVND (reference sequence). The CDR3 loop spans 17 amino acids. CDR3 in DNA: TGTGCCAGTAGTGACCTTGGGGGTTCACTCGGAGGAAACACCATATATTTT. The encoded protein is CASSDLGGSLGGNTIYF.

The chain joins TRBV19 to TRBJ1-2; D call uncertain. CDR3 length equals 12 residues. Germline V gene sequence: CDR1 LNHDA, CDR2 SQIVND (reference sequence). V lost 7 bases to trimming and J lost 6 bases, with 12 bases between them. The DNA for the CDR3 is TGTGCCAGTATGGGCAGGTCTAATGGCTACACCTTC. This encodes CASMGRSNGYTF.

V and J are TRBV11-3 and TRBJ1-1; D not resolved. Germline values: CDR1 SGHNT, CDR2 YENEEA. The CDR3 has 14 residues. Trimming shortened V by 4 bases and J by 4 bases, and 13 bases separated the two germline ends. The CDR3 sequence is CASSSRGGPTEAFF. The CDR3 region has the DNA TGTGCCAGCAGCTCCCGGGGAGGGCCCACTGAAGCTTTCTTT.

The CDR3 bases are TGTGCCACCTCCACTAGCGGGGGGCTAGTCGAGACCCAGTACTTC. Translated: CATSTSGGLVETQYF. The chain couples TRBV6-1 to TRBJ2-5; 12 bases are shared with TRBD2. This CDR3 has 15 residues. V trimming: 10 bases; J trimming: 5 bases; junction bases outside the gene matches: 11. Germline CDR1 and CDR2: MNHNS and SASEGT.

The chain recombines TRBV10-3 with TRBJ1-1; a weak D match, TRBD1 (6 bases). Trimming removed 7 bases at V and 5 bases at J, with 11 bases between. CDR1 is ENHRY, CDR2 SYGVKD, per germline. This CDR3 spans 12 amino acids. CDR3 sequence: CAITGGGTEAFF. The CDR3 nucleotides read TGTGCCATCACGGGAGGGGGAACTGAAGCTTTCTTT.

This chain links TRBV19 with TRBJ2-7, with D tentatively TRBD1 (5 bases). Trimming removed 2 bases from V and 2 bases from J, with 10 bases in between. Germline CDR1 LNHDA, CDR2 SQIVND (reference sequence). The CDR3 consists of 14 residues. The CDR3 sequence: CASSIRPGPYEQYF. DNA for the CDR3: TGTGCCAGTAGTATAAGGCCAGGGCCCTACGAGCAGTACTTC.

The chain carries TRBV2 and TRBJ2-1, with 12 positions matching TRBD2. This CDR3 contains 15 residues. Germline CDR1 is SNHLY and CDR2 is FYNNEI. The junction had 2 bases not matched to a gene; V was cut back by 4 bases and J by 4 bases. Here the CDR3 reads CASSAGTSGYNEQFF. CDR3 coding DNA: TGTGCCAGCAGTGCCGGGACTAGCGGGTACAATGAGCAGTTCTTC.

This chain uses TRBV6-5 with TRBJ1-5; the D is unclear. Germline V gene sequence: CDR1 MNHEY, CDR2 SVGAGI. Trimming left V 0 bases short and J 6 bases short, with 9 bases between. The CDR3 sequence is 14 residues long. The CDR3 sequence is CASSYSAGSQPQHF. The CDR3 DNA reads as TGTGCCAGCAGTTACTCGGCGGGGAGTCAGCCCCAGCATTTT.

V gene TRBV6-5 combines with J gene TRBJ1-5; TRBD1 matches at 7 bases. The CDR3 covers 15 residues. Losses at the gene ends were 6 bases for V and 4 bases for J; bases not matched to a gene: 9. Germline loops: CDR1 MNHEY, CDR2 SVGAGI. CDR3 DNA: TGTGCCAGCAGAAAGGACAGGCTAGGGAATCAGCCCCAGCATTTT. Its translation is CASRKDRLGNQPQHF.

The V gene is TRBV6-5, the J gene TRBJ2-7; D unresolved. The CDR3 is 15 amino acids. Germline CDR1 MNHEY, CDR2 SVGAGI. V was cut by 2 bases and J by 6 bases, with 17 bases left in between. The CDR3 loop reads CASSYTPGGVTEQYF. DNA of the CDR3: TGTGCCAGCAGTTACACCCCAGGTGGGGTCACCGAGCAGTACTTC.

This chain joins TRBV2 and TRBJ2-3; no definite D call. The CDR3 loop spans 15 amino acids. V was cut by 1 base and J by 6 bases, with 14 bases left in between. In germline, CDR1 is SNHLY, CDR2 FYNNEI. CDR3 sequence reads: CASSEGGTLSDTQYF. DNA of the CDR3: TGTGCCAGCAGTGAAGGAGGCACATTGTCGGATACGCAGTATTTT.

This clone showed up just once. The rearrangement joins TRBV4-2 to TRBJ1-2; 8 positions agree with TRBD1. Germline CDR1 and CDR2: LGHNA and YNFKEQ. This CDR3 comprises 13 residues. V was pared by 4 bases and J by 4 bases, with 2 bases of the junction left unmatched. CDR3 DNA: TGTGCCAGCAGCCGACAGGGGACCTATGGCTACACCTTC. It codes for CASSRQGTYGYTF.

The genes are TRBV9 and TRBJ2-3, with TRBD2 identical over 9 bases. V was clipped by 0 bases and J by 2 bases; unmatched bases: 4. The CDR3 totals 16 residues. CDR1 is SGDLS and CDR2 is YYNGEE in the germline V gene. CDR3 region: CASSVAERGDTDTQYF. CDR3 in DNA: TGTGCCAGCAGCGTAGCTGAGCGGGGGGACACAGATACGCAGTATTTT.

The V gene is TRBV1, the J gene TRBJ2-3. TRBV1 is a known pseudogene. The CDR3 is made up of 15 amino acids. In DNA, the CDR3 is TGCACCAGCAGCCAAGCGGGGGACAACACAGATACGCAGTATTTT. It yields the protein CTSSQAGDNTDTQYF.

V is TRBV6-5 and J is TRBJ2-7, with TRBD1 identical over 9 bases. Germline V gives CDR1 MNHEY, CDR2 SVGAGI. The CDR3 is 15 residues long. V was pared by 0 bases and J by 3 bases, with 3 bases of the junction left unmatched. CDR3 nucleotides: TGTGCCAGCAGTTACTCGGGGACAGGGATCTACGAGCAGTACTTC. The encoded protein is CASSYSGTGIYEQYF.

The CDR3 protein is CASGPPTGGSGNTIYF. As DNA, the CDR3 is TGTGCTAGTGGTCCGCCGACAGGGGGCTCTGGAAACACCATATATTTT. V gene TRBV12-5 combines with J gene TRBJ1-3; TRBD1 matches at 9 bases. Trimming at V came to 5 bases and at J to 0 bases, leaving 5 bases not matched to a gene. Germline values: CDR1 LGHNT, CDR2 FRNRAP. The CDR3 loop spans 16 amino acids.